Below, 9 T cell receptor beta chains from the same sample are listed, as sequenced in a study of cytomegalovirus exposure and HLA in healthy donors. The table came from immunoSEQ multiplex PCR; TCRdb's copy has only in-frame clones and leaves some out. The sample records roughly 62,000 clones, roughly nine tenths being singletons. Material for sequencing was PBMCs. These receptors were taken from a woman in her 30s in good health and CMV-seronegative.

The genes are TRBV6-5 and TRBJ2-2, with 10 bases identical to TRBD1. The CDR3 length is 14 residues. V gave up 7 bases and J gave up 6 bases; unmatched junction bases: 5. CDR1 and CDR2 from the germline V gene are MNHEY and SVGAGI. The CDR3 nucleotides are TGTGCCAGCAAACCGGGACAGGGGTCCGGGGAGCTGTTTTTT. Amino acids: CASKPGQGSGELFF.

J is TRBJ2-5 and V is TRBV9, with 7 bases matching TRBD1. Unmatched junction bases numbered 9, after V lost 3 bases and J lost 7 bases. The CDR3 consists of 14 residues. CDR1 is SGDLS, CDR2 YYNGEE, per germline. The CDR3 loop is CASSGPTGAGTQYF. In nucleotides, the CDR3 is TGTGCCAGCAGCGGGCCCACAGGGGCGGGGACCCAGTACTTC. The full variable domain, in which reference TRBV9 and TRBJ2-5 provide the parts outside the CDR3, is DSGVTQTPKHLITATGQRVTLRCSPRSGDLSVYWYQQSLDQGLQFLIQYYNGEERAKGNILERFSAQQFPDLHSELNLSSLELGDSALYFCASSGPTGAGTQYFGPGTRLLVL.

This sequence joins TRBV27 and TRBJ2-2, with D uncertain. V was clipped by 2 bases and J by 4 bases, with 8 bases between them. The CDR3 contains 14 residues. Germline-derived CDR1 and CDR2 are MNHEY and SMNVEV (reference sequence). The CDR3 DNA sequence: TGTGCCAGCAGTTTAGGAGCGAGCACCGGGGAGCTGTTTTTT. It specifies CASSLGASTGELFF.

J is TRBJ2-2 and V is TRBV27; D call uncertain. The V end lost 0 bases, the J end lost 5 bases, and 7 bases lay between the germline ends. Germline assignment: CDR1 MNHEY and CDR2 SMNVEV (reference sequence). CDR3 length: 14 residues. CDR3 bases: TGTGCCAGCAGTTTATCTGTTCTAACCGGGGAGCTGTTTTTT. Translation gives CASSLSVLTGELFF.

This clone occurred once. V usage is TRBV27 and J usage is TRBJ1-5, with D possibly TRBD1 on 6 matching bases. V lost 6 bases, J lost 0 bases, and 9 bases lay in between. The CDR3 covers 14 residues. Per germline, CDR1 MNHEY and CDR2 SMNVEV (reference sequence). The CDR3 DNA reads TGTGCCAGCAGAGGGACACTTAGCAATCAGCCCCAGCATTTT. Protein: CASRGTLSNQPQHF.

This clone is a singleton in its sample. This chain connects TRBV10-3 to TRBJ2-7, with no clear D. Germline values: CDR1 ENHRY, CDR2 SYGVKD. This CDR3 has 13 amino acids. Between the trimmed V and J ends, which lost 4 bases and 0 bases, there was a span of 7 bases. CDR3 sequence reads: CAISARVSYEQYF. The CDR3 bases are TGTGCCATCAGTGCTCGGGTCTCCTACGAGCAGTACTTC.

The chain has TRBV7-2 and TRBJ2-5, with a possible D match to TRBD2 (6 bases). Per the germline V gene, CDR1 is SGHTA and CDR2 is FQGNSA. CDR3 size: 13 residues. Between the trimmed V and J ends, which lost 6 bases and 5 bases, there was a span of 13 bases. Here the CDR3 reads CASREGPGETQYF. For the CDR3, the DNA is TGTGCCAGCAGGGAGGGCCCGGGGGAGACCCAGTACTTC.

This chain links TRBV30 with TRBJ2-7, with 10 bases matching TRBD1. V trimming: 3 bases; J trimming: 4 bases; junction bases outside the gene matches: 9. Germline V gene sequence: CDR1 GTSNPN, CDR2 SVGIG (reference sequence). CDR3 length equals 15 residues. The CDR3 sequence is CAWRPRDRGFYEQYF. The CDR3 nucleotides read TGTGCCTGGAGGCCCCGGGACAGGGGATTTTACGAGCAGTACTTC.

The chain combines TRBV27 with TRBJ2-3; D remains unclear. This CDR3 contains 16 residues. The germline V and J ends were trimmed by 2 bases and 3 bases, with 15 bases remaining between them. The germline V gene has CDR1 MNHEY and CDR2 SMNVEV (reference sequence). For the CDR3, the DNA is TGTGCCAGCAGTTTAATTGCTACGTACCCGACAGATACGCAGTATTTT. Translation gives CASSLIATYPTDTQYF.